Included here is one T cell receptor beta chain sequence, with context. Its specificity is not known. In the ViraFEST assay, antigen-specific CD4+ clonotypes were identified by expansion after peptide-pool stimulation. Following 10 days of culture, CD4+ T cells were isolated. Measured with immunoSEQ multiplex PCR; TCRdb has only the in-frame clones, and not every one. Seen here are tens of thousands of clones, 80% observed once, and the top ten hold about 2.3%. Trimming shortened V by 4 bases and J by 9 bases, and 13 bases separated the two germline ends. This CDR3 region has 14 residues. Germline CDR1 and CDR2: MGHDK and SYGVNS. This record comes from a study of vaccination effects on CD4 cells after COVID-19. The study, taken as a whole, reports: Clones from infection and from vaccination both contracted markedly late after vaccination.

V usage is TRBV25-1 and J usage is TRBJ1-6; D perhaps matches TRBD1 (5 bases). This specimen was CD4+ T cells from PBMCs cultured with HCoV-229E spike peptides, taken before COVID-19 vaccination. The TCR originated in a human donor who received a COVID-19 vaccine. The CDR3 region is CASSAGERGSPLHF. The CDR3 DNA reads TGTGCCAGCAGTGCAGGCGAGAGGGGTTCACCCCTCCACTTT.